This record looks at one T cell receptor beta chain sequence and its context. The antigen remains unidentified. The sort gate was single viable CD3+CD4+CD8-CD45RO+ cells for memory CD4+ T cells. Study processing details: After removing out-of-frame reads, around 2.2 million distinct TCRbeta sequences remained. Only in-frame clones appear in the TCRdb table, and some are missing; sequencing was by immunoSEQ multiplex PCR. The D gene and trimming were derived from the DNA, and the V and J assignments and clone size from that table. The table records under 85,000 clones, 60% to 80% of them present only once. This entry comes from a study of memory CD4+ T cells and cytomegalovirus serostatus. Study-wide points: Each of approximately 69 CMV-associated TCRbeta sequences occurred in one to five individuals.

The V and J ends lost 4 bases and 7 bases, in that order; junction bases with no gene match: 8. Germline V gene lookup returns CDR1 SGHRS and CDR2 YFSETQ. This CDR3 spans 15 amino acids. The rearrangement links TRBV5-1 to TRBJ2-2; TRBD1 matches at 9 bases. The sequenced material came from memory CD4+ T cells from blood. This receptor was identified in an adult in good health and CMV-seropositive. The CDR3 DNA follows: TGCGCCAGCAGCCTAGAGACAGGGGGGCACGGGGAGCTGTTTTTT. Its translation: CASSLETGGHGELFF.